The 17 T cell receptor beta chains in this list originate from one sample, sequenced in a study of identical twins. TCRdb recomputed calls from the 5' RACE reads with MiXCR, one row per CDR3 protein. The sample yields around 1.7 million distinct CDR3 sequences, roughly a third seen once. The sequencing sample was made of cord blood. These receptor sequences come from a newborn girl in good health.

The chain links TRBV4-2 to TRBJ1-3; the D gene is possibly TRBD1 (6 bases). Germline V gene data show CDR1 as LGHNA and CDR2 as YNFKEQ. V was shortened by 1 base and J by 3 bases, with 13 bases between the two germline ends. The CDR3 is 16 residues long. The CDR3 DNA is TGTGCCAGCAGCCAAGTTCCCCAGGGGCTTGGAAACACCATATATTTT. It specifies CASSQVPQGLGNTIYF.

The genes are TRBV25-1 and TRBJ1-6; D is unresolved. The CDR3 consists of 15 residues. Germline V gives CDR1 MGHDK, CDR2 SYGVNS. The V and J ends lost 5 bases and 0 bases respectively, with 8 bases between them. The CDR3 loop reads CASSNPSSYNSPLHF. The CDR3 DNA reads TGTGCCAGCAGTAACCCGAGCTCCTATAATTCACCCCTCCACTTT.

The chain uses TRBV5-4 and TRBJ2-2; D not certain. In germline, CDR1 is SGHNT, CDR2 YYREEE (reference sequence). The CDR3 runs 13 residues. The V and J ends lost 0 bases and 5 bases respectively, with 5 bases between them. The CDR3 loop is CASSLERTGELFF. The CDR3 DNA sequence: TGTGCCAGCAGCTTGGAACGGACCGGGGAGCTGTTTTTT.

In regard to this clonotype: The junction departs from the called germline gene at one end, perhaps through a read error. The rearrangement uses TRBV20-1 and TRBJ2-5, with D hard to call. This CDR3 has 14 residues. Germline V CDR1 and CDR2: DFQATT, SNEGSKA (reference sequence). DNA for the CDR3: TGCAGTGCTAGAGATCGTCAGGACGGAGAGGCCCAGTACTTC. As protein: CSARDRQDGEAQYF.

In this sample, this clonotype turned up a few times. This rearrangement joins TRBV10-2 to TRBJ1-1; no reliable D call. CDR1 WSHSY and CDR2 SAAADI come from the germline V gene. V lost 4 bases to trimming and J lost 9 bases, with 9 bases between them. There are 11 residues in the CDR3. Here the CDR3 DNA reads TGCGCCAGCAGTGTCCGGGAGCAAGCTTTCTTT. Its protein product is CASSVREQAFF.

This clonotype came up many times. The chain couples TRBV6-6 to TRBJ1-2; D gene unclear. This CDR3 comprises 10 residues. V lost 1 base and J 6 bases, leaving 0 bases between the germline ends. CDR1 is MNHNY, CDR2 SVGAGI, per germline (reference sequence). For the CDR3, the DNA is TGTGCCAGCAGTTACTATGGCTACACCTTC. It codes for CASSYYGYTF.

The rearrangement links TRBV7-2 to TRBJ2-7, with D tentatively TRBD1 or TRBD2 (5 bases each). The CDR3 is made up of 15 amino acids. Trimming cost V 2 bases and J 5 bases, with 16 bases left between them. Germline-derived CDR1 and CDR2 are SGHTA and FQGNSA. The CDR3 DNA reads TGTGCCAGCAGCTTATTGTACGAGGGGCGCAACGAGCAGTACTTC. Amino acids: CASSLLYEGRNEQYF.

The rearrangement links TRBV7-2 to TRBJ1-1; D remains ambiguous. The CDR3 runs to 14 residues. Germline loops: CDR1 SGHTA, CDR2 FQGNSA. Between the trimmed V and J ends, which lost 5 bases and 0 bases, there was a span of 10 bases. The CDR3 DNA is TGTGCCAGCAGCCCGAACGGGATGAACACTGAAGCTTTCTTT. Translated: CASSPNGMNTEAFF.

This clonotype occurred many times. The genes are TRBV4-2 and TRBJ2-3; possibly TRBD2 for D (6 bases). Trimming took 8 bases from V and 2 from J, leaving 17 bases between them. The CDR3 has 15 residues. The germline gives CDR1 LGHNA, CDR2 YNFKEQ. CDR3 sequence (DNA): TGTGCCAGCGGCAATGGGGGACTCCTCACAGATACGCAGTATTTT. It is translated as CASGNGGLLTDTQYF.

The table lists this clonotype with a few counts. The chain links TRBV28 to TRBJ1-5; 9 bases are shared with TRBD1. J lost 7 bases, V lost 3 bases, and 7 bases had no gene match. Germline values: CDR1 MDHEN, CDR2 SYDVKM. This CDR3 spans 15 amino acids. The CDR3 nucleotides read TGTGCCAGCAGTTTGGGGACAGGGACCTCCCAGCCCCAGCATTTT. It yields the protein CASSLGTGTSQPQHF.

The chain employs TRBV5-4 and TRBJ1-5; D not certain. This CDR3 has 16 amino acids. The ends were cut back, 5 bases at V and 2 bases at J, with 17 bases in the middle. Germline lookup yields CDR1 SGHNT and CDR2 YYREEE (reference sequence). The DNA for the CDR3 is TGTGCCAGCAGTGAGGGAACGGTGAGGGGCAATCAGCCCCAGCATTTT. This codes for CASSEGTVRGNQPQHF. The full variable domain, completed using reference TRBV5-4 and TRBJ1-5, is ETGVTQSPTHLIKTRGQQVTLRCSSQSGHNTVSWYQQALGQGPQFIFQYYREEENGRGNFPPRFSGLQFPNYSSELNVNALELDDSALYLCASSEGTVRGNQPQHFGDGTRLSIL.

The chain links TRBV27 to TRBJ2-7, with 10 nucleotides matching TRBD1. This CDR3 has 18 residues. J gave up 2 bases and V 2 bases, and 12 bases lay outside the gene matches. The germline V gene has CDR1 MNHEY and CDR2 SMNVEV (reference sequence). CDR3 residues: CASSLIALDRGRPYEQYF. The CDR3, as DNA: TGTGCCAGCAGTTTAATCGCCCTTGACAGGGGGCGACCCTACGAGCAGTACTTC.

The CDR3 bases are TGTGCCAGCAGCTTAGAGGTGGTGGACGAGCAGTACTTC. Encoded protein: CASSLEVVDEQYF. The J gene is TRBJ2-7, the V gene TRBV11-2, with no clear D. Germline V gives CDR1 SGHAT, CDR2 FQNNGV. Between the trimmed V and J ends, which lost 0 bases and 5 bases, there was a span of 8 bases. The CDR3 is made up of 13 amino acids.

The gene calls are TRBV2 and TRBJ1-2; the D is unclear. Germline V gene lookup returns CDR1 SNHLY and CDR2 FYNNEI. V was shortened by 0 bases and J by 9 bases, with 20 bases between the two germline ends. The CDR3 sequence is 16 residues long. The CDR3, as DNA: TGTGCCAGCAGTGAAGCCCTAGCTGCTGGGTATGCGAGCTACACCTTC. It translates to CASSEALAAGYASYTF.

This clonotype occurred a few times. The chain carries TRBV12-3 or TRBV12-4 and TRBJ1-1; D call uncertain. V was cut by 0 bases and J by 1 base, with 12 bases left in between. The CDR3 loop spans 16 amino acids. The CDR3 coding sequence is TGTGCCAGCAGTTTAGCGGGAGTCCTACAGAACACTGAAGCTTTCTTT. This sequence encodes CASSLAGVLQNTEAFF.

CDR3 sequence: CASSLIQRGVGELFF. Written as DNA, the CDR3 is TGTGCCAGCAGCTTAATCCAGCGGGGGGTAGGGGAGCTGTTTTTT. The chain couples TRBV7-2 to TRBJ2-2; 9 bases align to TRBD2. V lost 2 bases, J lost 8 bases, and 6 bases stayed unmatched. The germline V gene has CDR1 SGHTA and CDR2 FQGNSA. The CDR3 length is 15 residues.

The DNA of the CDR3 is TGTGCCAGCAGTTACTTCGGGACTAACTACAATGAGCAGTTCTTC. Its protein is CASSYFGTNYNEQFF. The V call is TRBV6-5, the J call TRBJ2-1; TRBD2 agrees at 7 bases. Germline lookup yields CDR1 MNHEY and CDR2 SVGAGI. The CDR3 covers 15 residues. J gave up 3 bases and V 1 base, and 3 bases lay outside the gene matches.